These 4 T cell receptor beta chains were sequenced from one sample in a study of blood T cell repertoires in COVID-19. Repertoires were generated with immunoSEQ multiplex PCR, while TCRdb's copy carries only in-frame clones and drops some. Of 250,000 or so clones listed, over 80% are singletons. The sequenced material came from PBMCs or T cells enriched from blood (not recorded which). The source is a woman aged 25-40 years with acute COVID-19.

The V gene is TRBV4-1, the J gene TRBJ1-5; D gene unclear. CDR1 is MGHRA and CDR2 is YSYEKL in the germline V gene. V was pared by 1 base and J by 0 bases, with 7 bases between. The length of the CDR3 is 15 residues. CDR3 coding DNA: TGCGCCAGCAGCCAAGTCCTAGGTAGCAATCAGCCCCAGCATTTT. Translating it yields CASSQVLGSNQPQHF.

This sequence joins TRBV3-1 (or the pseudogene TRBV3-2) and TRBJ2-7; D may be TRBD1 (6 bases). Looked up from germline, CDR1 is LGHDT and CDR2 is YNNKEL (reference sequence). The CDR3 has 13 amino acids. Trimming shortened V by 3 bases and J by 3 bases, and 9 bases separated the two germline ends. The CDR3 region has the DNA TGTGCCAGCAGCCAGGGGGCTGGCTACGAGCAGTACTTC. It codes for CASSQGAGYEQYF.

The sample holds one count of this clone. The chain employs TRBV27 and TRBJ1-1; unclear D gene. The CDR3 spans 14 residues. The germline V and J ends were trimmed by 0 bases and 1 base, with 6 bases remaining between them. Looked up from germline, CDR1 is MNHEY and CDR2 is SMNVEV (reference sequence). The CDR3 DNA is TGTGCCAGCAGTTTATCGGAGGCGAACACTGAAGCTTTCTTT. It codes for CASSLSEANTEAFF.

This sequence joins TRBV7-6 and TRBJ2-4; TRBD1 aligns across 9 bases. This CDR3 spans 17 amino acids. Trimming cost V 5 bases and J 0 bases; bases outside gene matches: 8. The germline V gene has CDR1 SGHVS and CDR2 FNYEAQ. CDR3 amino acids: CASSLGTGNLAKNIQYF. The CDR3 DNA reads TGTGCCAGCAGCCTCGGGACAGGGAATCTAGCCAAAAACATTCAGTACTTC.